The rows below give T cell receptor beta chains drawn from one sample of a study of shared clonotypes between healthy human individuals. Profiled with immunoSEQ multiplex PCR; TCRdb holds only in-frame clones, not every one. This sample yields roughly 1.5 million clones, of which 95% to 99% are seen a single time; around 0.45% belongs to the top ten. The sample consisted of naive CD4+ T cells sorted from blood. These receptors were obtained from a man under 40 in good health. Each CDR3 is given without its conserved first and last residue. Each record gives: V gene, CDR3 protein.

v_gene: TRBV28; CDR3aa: ASSFRGHQH
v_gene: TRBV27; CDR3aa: ASRGRGLKTEAF
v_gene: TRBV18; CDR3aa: ASSPLGGGNQPQH
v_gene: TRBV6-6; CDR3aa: ASNRETDGGTDTQY
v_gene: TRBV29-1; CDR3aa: IIGGVSEQF
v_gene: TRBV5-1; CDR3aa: ASSPTGGPDPYEQY
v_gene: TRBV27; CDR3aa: ASRPTSPYNEQF
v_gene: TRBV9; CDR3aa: ASSVEALFSGANVLT
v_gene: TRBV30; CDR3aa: AGTGAIRGYT
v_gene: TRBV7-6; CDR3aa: ASSRGRSGANVLT
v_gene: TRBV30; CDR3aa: AWVAGRTSGQSSYEQY
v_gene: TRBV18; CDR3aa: ASTTNGSPGELF
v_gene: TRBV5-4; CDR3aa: ASSPNSLPTRGYT
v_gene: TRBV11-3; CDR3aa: ASSQGRSPRDTQY
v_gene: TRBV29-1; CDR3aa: SVGQGQGAKGYT
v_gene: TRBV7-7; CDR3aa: ASSARAGTSGYNEQF
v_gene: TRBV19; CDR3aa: ASKGLAELNIQY
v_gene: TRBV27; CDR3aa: ASSLRDNPYNEQF
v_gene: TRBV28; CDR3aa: ASRLAGGANIQY
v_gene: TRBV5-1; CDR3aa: ASTGGAVLETQY
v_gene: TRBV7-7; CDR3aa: ASSPNGDEQY
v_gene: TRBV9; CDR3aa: ASSAQAGITDTQY
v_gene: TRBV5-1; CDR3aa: ASSQEREGTQY
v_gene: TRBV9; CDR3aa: ASSVSHGRTQETQY
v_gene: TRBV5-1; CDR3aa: ASIRGTGRTGELF
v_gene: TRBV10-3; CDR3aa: AISDSGTGVGTGELF
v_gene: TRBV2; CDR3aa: ASSGAGEDEQF
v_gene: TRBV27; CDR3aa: ASRDLTLHTQY
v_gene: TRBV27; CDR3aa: ASRGPGELF
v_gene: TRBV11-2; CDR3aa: ASSRLAGGLEQY
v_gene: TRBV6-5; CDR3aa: ASSYSGTGHEQY
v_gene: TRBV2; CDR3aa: ASRGDAGVNEQF
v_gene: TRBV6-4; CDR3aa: ASSDHRLSRRQY
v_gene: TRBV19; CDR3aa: ASSISGTSREETQY
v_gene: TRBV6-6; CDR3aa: ASGPQREETQY